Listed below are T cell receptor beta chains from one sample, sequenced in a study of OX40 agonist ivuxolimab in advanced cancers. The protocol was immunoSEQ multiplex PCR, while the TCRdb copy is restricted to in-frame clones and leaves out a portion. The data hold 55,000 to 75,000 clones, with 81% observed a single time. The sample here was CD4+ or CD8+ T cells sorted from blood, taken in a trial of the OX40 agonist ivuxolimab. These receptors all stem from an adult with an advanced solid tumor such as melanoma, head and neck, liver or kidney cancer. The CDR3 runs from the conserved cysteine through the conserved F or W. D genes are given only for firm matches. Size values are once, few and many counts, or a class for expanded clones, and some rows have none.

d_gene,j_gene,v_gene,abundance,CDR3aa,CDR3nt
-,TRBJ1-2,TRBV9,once,CASSAEAGGYTF,TGTGCCAGCAGCGCTGAGGCAGGTGGCTACACCTTC
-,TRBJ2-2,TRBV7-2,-,CASSSGTHSGGELFF,TGTGCCAGCAGCTCCGGGACACATTCGGGCGGGGAGCTGTTTTTT
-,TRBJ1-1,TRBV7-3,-,CASSSRGDTEAFF,TGTGCCAGCAGCAGTAGAGGGGACACTGAAGCTTTCTTT
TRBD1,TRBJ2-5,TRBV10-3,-,CATSGGSSRTGGETQYF,TGTGCCACCAGTGGGGGGTCGTCAAGGACAGGGGGAGAGACCCAGTACTTC
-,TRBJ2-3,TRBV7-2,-,CASSSSSDTQYF,TGTGCCAGCAGCTCTAGTTCAGATACGCAGTATTTT
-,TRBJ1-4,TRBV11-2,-,CASSRGLEEKLFF,TGTGCCAGCAGCCGAGGCCTTGAAGAAAAACTGTTTTTT
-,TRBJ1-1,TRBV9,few,CASSAEYGSEAFF,TGTGCCAGCAGCGCAGAATACGGCAGTGAAGCTTTCTTT
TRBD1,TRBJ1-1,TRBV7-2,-,CASSLQGARTEAFF,TGTGCCAGCAGCTTACAGGGGGCGCGCACTGAAGCTTTCTTT
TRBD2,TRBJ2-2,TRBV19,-,CASSIVGKASGANTGELFF,TGTGCCAGTAGTATAGTGGGTAAAGCTAGCGGGGCGAACACCGGGGAGCTGTTTTTT
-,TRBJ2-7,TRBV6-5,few,CASIPTGSHGEQYF,TGTGCCAGCATTCCAACAGGGTCCCACGGGGAGCAGTACTTC
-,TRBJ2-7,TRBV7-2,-,CASSPDRGLYEQYF,TGTGCCAGCAGCCCCGATCGGGGACTCTACGAGCAGTACTTC
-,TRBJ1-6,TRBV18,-,CASSPAGTLYNSPLHF,TGTGCCAGCTCACCGGCCGGGACCCTCTATAATTCACCCCTCCACTTT
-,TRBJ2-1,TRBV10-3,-,CAIRPTETYEQFF,TGTGCCATCAGACCCACAGAGACATACGAGCAGTTCTTC
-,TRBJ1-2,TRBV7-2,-,CASSPGVDGYTF,TGTGCCAGCAGCCCGGGGGTAGATGGCTACACCTTC
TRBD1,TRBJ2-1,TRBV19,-,CASRPGTGGRSYNEQFF,TGTGCCAGTAGACCCGGGACAGGGGGGAGGTCCTACAATGAGCAGTTCTTC
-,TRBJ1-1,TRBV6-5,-,CASRVVEMNTEAFF,TGTGCCAGCAGGGTCGTCGAGATGAACACTGAAGCTTTCTTT
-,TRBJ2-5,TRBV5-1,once,CASSLKPGAPETQYF,TGCGCCAGCAGCTTAAAGCCAGGGGCCCCAGAGACCCAGTACTTC
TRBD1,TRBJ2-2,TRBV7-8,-,CASSPRQGPGGELFF,TGTGCCAGCAGCCCCCGACAGGGCCCAGGCGGGGAGCTGTTTTTT
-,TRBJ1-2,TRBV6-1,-,CASSGPYGYTF,TGTGCCAGCAGTGGACCCTATGGCTACACCTTC
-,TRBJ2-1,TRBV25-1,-,CASSLPGQEQFF,TGTGCCAGCAGTCTTCCAGGACAGGAGCAGTTCTTC
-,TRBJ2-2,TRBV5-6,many,CASSLSQGVGTGELFF,TGTGCCAGCAGCTTGTCCCAGGGAGTAGGCACCGGGGAGCTGTTTTTT
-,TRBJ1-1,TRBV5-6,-,CASSRPNTEAFF,TGTGCCAGCAGCCGACCGAACACTGAAGCTTTCTTT
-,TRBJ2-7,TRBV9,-,CASSVGPHSYEQYF,TGTGCCAGCAGCGTAGGTCCCCATTCCTACGAGCAGTACTTC
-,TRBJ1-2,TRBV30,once,CAWSVPRRNGYTF,TGTGCCTGGAGTGTACCCAGGAGGAATGGCTACACCTTC
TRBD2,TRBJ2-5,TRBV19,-,CASTLAGKETQYF,TGTGCCAGTACCCTAGCGGGGAAAGAGACCCAGTACTTC
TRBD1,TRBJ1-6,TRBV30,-,CAWSVLGQVNSPLHF,TGTGCCTGGAGTGTACTTGGACAGGTTAATTCACCCCTCCACTTT
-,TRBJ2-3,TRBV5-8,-,CASSPGSRRSDTQYF,TGTGCCAGCAGCCCCGGAAGCAGAAGGTCAGATACGCAGTATTTT
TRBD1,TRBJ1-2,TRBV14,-,CASTPFEEGATYGYTF,TGTGCCAGCACCCCTTTTGAAGAGGGGGCTACCTATGGCTACACCTTC
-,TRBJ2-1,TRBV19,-,CASSIEGSSYNEQFF,TGTGCCAGTAGTATAGAAGGCAGCTCCTACAATGAGCAGTTCTTC
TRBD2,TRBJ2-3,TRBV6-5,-,CASKSGGAADTQYF,TGTGCCAGCAAAAGCGGGGGGGCCGCAGATACGCAGTATTTT
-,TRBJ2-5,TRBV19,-,CASSMGGAPKTQYF,TGTGCCAGTAGTATGGGTGGGGCCCCAAAGACCCAGTACTTC
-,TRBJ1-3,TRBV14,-,CASSQDRGNTIYF,TGTGCCAGCAGCCAAGACAGGGGAAACACCATATATTTT
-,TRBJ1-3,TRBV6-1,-,CASAISGNTIYF,TGTGCCAGCGCCATCTCTGGAAACACCATATATTTT
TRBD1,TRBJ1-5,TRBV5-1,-,CASSLGQGAGQPQHF,TGCGCCAGCAGCTTGGGTCAGGGGGCAGGACAGCCCCAGCATTTT
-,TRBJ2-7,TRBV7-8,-,CASSSLTRAAEQYF,TGTGCCAGCAGCTCGTTGACACGGGCGGCCGAGCAGTACTTC
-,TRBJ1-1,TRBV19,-,CASSTSRSQREAFF,TGTGCCAGTAGTACCTCACGCAGCCAGCGGGAAGCTTTCTTT
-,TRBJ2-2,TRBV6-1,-,CATSSGRGTGELFF,TGTGCCACATCCTCAGGGAGGGGGACCGGGGAGCTGTTTTTT
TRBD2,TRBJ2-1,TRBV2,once,CASSEVLAGGYNEQFF,TGTGCCAGCTCCGAGGTTTTAGCGGGGGGTTACAATGAGCAGTTCTTC
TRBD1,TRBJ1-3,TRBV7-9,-,CASSLPEGARGNTIYF,TGTGCCAGCAGCTTACCTGAGGGGGCGCGTGGAAACACCATATATTTT
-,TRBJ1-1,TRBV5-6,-,CASSRNTLEAFF,TGTGCCAGCAGCCGTAACACCCTTGAAGCTTTCTTT
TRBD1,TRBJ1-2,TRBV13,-,CASSLGTALFYGYTF,TGTGCCAGCAGCCTAGGGACAGCCCTTTTCTATGGCTACACCTTC
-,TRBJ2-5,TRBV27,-,CASSLSNRLETQYF,TGTGCCAGCAGTTTATCTAATCGTCTAGAGACCCAGTACTTC
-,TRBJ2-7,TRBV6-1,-,CASRLRSSYEQYF,TGTGCCAGCAGACTAAGGAGCTCCTACGAGCAGTACTTC
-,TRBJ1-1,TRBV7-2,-,CASSSQVRGLNTEAFF,TGTGCCAGCAGCTCCCAAGTCCGGGGTTTGAACACTGAAGCTTTCTTT
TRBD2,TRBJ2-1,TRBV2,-,CASGGRGGGNNEQFF,TGTGCCAGCGGAGGACGCGGCGGGGGGAACAATGAGCAGTTCTTC
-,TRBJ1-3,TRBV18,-,CASSPTSGTIYF,TGTGCCAGCTCACCAACCTCTGGCACCATATATTTT
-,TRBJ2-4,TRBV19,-,CASSNIGDKNIQYF,TGTGCCAGTAGTAACATAGGGGACAAAAACATTCAGTACTTC
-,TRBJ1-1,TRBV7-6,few,CASSHRTNTEAFF,TGTGCCAGCAGCCACAGAACGAACACTGAAGCTTTCTTT
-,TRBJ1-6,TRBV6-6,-,CASRPRRAVSRPLHF,TGTGCCAGCAGACCCCGGAGGGCAGTCTCGAGGCCCCTCCACTTT
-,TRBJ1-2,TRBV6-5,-,CASSLKGYGYTF,TGTGCCAGCAGTTTGAAGGGATATGGCTACACCTTC
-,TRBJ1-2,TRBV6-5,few,CASGIRGGNYGYTF,TGTGCCAGCGGGATCAGGGGTGGGAACTATGGCTACACCTTC
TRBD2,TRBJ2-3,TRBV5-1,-,CASSLGGGNTDTQYF,TGCGCCAGCAGCTTGGGCGGGGGAAACACAGATACGCAGTATTTT
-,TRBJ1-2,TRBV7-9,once,CASSLLSGLMDYGYTF,TGTGCCAGCAGCTTGTTGTCGGGGCTGATGGACTATGGCTACACCTTC